This T cell receptor (beta chain) was recovered during a study of blood T cell repertoires in COVID-19. Whole-study context: Samples came from the United States, Italy and Spain, spanning acute and convalescent COVID-19.

Method: immunoSEQ multiplex PCR; TCRdb's copy keeps in-frame clones and lacks some. This sample yields approximately 90,000 clones, of which over 65% are seen a single time; around 49% belongs to the top ten. The CDR3 has 18 residues. V was pared by 2 bases and J by 5 bases, with 25 bases between. The germline gives CDR1 MDHEN, CDR2 SYDVKM. The V gene is TRBV28, the J gene TRBJ2-7; D remains ambiguous. Sequencing was carried out using peripheral blood. This TCR was recovered from a human donor in a cohort sampled during active COVID-19. The CDR3 DNA is TGTGCCAGCAGTTTAATAGGCGGATCCGATGAGCCCCTGCACGAGCAGTACTTC. Its translation is CASSLIGGSDEPLHEQYF.